This T cell receptor beta chain was captured by sequencing in a study of blood T cell repertoires in COVID-19. Overall study context: Both acute and convalescent COVID-19 samples were obtained from the United States, Italy and Spain.

Germline trimming cut 3 bases from V and 9 bases from J; bases unmatched to any gene: 8. The CDR3 contains 14 residues. Germline CDR1 and CDR2: SEHNR and FQNEAQ (reference sequence). As originally analysed: Amplifying reference gene primers gave estimates of nucleated cell counts. Sequencing used immunoSEQ multiplex PCR; TCRdb keeps in-frame clones, though not all of them. V, J and clone size derive from that table, while D and trimming were established from the DNA sequence. The sample holds a few hundred thousand clones; 80% to 90% are singletons and the top ten take about 8.9%. This TCR came from a man over 45 with active or convalescent COVID-19. V usage is TRBV7-9 and J usage is TRBJ2-1; TRBD1 aligns across 7 bases. The sequencing sample was made of peripheral blood. The CDR3 sequence: CASSFQGVRGEQFF. The CDR3 bases are TGTGCCAGCAGCTTCCAGGGGGTAAGGGGTGAGCAGTTCTTC. The entire variable domain, with the rest obtained from reference TRBV7-9 and TRBJ2-1, is as follows: DTGVSQNPRHKITKRGQNVTFRCDPISEHNRLYWYRQTLGQGPEFLTYFQNEAQLEKSRLLSDRFSAERPKGSFSTLEIQRTEQGDSAMYLCASSFQGVRGEQFFGPGTRLTVL.